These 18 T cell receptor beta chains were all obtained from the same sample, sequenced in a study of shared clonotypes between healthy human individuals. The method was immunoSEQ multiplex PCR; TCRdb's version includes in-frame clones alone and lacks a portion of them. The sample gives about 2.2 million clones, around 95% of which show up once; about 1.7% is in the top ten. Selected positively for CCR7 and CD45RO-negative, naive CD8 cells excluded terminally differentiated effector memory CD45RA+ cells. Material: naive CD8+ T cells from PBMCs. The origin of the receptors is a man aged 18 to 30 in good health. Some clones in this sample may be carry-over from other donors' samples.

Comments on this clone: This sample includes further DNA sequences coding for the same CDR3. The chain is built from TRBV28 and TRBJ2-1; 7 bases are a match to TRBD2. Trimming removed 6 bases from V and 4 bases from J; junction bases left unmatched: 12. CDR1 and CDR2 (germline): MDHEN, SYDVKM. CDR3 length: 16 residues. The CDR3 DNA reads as TGTGCCAGCAGCCTAGGTTGGGGACTATCTTACAATGAGCAGTTCTTC. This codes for CASSLGWGLSYNEQFF. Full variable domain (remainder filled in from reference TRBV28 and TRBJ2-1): DVKVTQSSRYLVKRTGEKVFLECVQDMDHENMFWYRQDPGLGLRLIYFSYDVKMKEKGDIPEGYSVSREKKERFSLILESASTNQTSMYLCASSLGWGLSYNEQFFGPGTRLTVL.

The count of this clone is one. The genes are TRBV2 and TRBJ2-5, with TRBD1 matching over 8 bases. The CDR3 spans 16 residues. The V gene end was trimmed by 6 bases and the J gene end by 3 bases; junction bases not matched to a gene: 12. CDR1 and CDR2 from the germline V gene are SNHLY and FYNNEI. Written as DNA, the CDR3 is TGTGCCAGCAGGACTTGGGGCAGGGGGCCCGAAGAGACCCAGTACTTC. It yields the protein CASRTWGRGPEETQYF.

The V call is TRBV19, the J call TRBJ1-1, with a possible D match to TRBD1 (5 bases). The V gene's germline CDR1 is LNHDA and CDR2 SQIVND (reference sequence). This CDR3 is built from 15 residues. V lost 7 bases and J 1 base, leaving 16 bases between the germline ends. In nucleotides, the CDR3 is TGTGCCAGTAATATTTTGACAGACGAGAACACTGAAGCTTTCTTT. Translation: CASNILTDENTEAFF.

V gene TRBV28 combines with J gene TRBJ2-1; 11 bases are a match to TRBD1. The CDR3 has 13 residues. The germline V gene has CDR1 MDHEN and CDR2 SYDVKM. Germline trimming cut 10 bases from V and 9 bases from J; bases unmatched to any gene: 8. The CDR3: CANDGTGGFEQFF. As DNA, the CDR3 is TGTGCCAACGACGGGACAGGGGGGTTTGAGCAGTTCTTC.

This CDR3 reads CASSQVGEVQPQHF. Written as DNA, the CDR3 is TGCGCCAGCAGCCAAGTTGGGGAGGTTCAGCCCCAGCATTTT. The V and J genes are TRBV4-1 and TRBJ1-5; unclear D gene. V was trimmed by 1 base and J by 6 bases, leaving 10 bases between them. Germline values: CDR1 MGHRA, CDR2 YSYEKL. This CDR3 has 14 residues.

DNA of the CDR3: TGCGCCAGCAGCCAAGGACTCTATGAGCAGTTCTTC. Its protein is CASSQGLYEQFF. This sequence joins TRBV4-3 and TRBJ2-1; no clear D. Trimming shortened V by 1 base and J by 8 bases, and 6 bases separated the two germline ends. The CDR3 is made up of 12 amino acids. Germline values: CDR1 LGHNA, CDR2 YSLEER.

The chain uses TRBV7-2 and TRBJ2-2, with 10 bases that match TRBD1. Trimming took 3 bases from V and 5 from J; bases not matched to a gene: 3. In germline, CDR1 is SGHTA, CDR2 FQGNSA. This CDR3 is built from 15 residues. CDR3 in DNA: TGTGCCAGCAGCTTCAGACAGGGGGCGACCGGGGAGCTGTTTTTT. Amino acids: CASSFRQGATGELFF.

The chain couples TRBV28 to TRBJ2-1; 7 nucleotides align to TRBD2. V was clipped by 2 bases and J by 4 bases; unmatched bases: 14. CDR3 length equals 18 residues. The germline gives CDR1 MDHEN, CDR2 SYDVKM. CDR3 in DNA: TGTGCCAGCAGTTTAGGGGCGCGCGGGGAGGGACCTTACAATGAGCAGTTCTTC. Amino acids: CASSLGARGEGPYNEQFF.

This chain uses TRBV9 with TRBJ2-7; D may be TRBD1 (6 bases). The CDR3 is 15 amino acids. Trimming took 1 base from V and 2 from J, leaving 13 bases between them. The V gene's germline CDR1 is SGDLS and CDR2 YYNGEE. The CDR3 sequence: CASSVTGRSPYEQYF. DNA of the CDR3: TGTGCCAGCAGCGTAACAGGGCGTTCTCCCTACGAGCAGTACTTC.

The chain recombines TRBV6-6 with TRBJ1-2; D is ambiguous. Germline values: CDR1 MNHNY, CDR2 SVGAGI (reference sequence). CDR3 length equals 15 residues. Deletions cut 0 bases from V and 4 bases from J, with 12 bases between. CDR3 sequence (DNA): TGTGCCAGCAGTTACTCCTCCGGGGATTCCTATGGCTACACCTTC. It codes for CASSYSSGDSYGYTF.

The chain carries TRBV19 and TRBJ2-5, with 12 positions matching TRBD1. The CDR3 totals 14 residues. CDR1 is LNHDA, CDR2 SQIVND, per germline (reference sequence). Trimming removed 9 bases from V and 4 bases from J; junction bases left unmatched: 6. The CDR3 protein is CASQGQGAGETQYF. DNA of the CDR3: TGTGCCAGCCAGGGACAGGGGGCAGGAGAGACCCAGTACTTC.

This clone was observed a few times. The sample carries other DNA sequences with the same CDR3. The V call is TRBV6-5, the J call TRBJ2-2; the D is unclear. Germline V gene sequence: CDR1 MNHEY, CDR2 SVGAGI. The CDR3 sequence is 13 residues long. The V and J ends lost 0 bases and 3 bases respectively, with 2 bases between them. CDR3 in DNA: TGTGCCAGCAGTTACTCCTACACCGGGGAGCTGTTTTTT. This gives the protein CASSYSYTGELFF.

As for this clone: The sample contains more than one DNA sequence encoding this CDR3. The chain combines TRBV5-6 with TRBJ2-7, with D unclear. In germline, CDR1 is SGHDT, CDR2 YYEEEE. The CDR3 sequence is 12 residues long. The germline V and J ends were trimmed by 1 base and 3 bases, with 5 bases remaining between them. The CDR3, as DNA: TGTGCCAGCAGCTTGATTGGCTACGAGCAGTACTTC. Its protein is CASSLIGYEQYF.

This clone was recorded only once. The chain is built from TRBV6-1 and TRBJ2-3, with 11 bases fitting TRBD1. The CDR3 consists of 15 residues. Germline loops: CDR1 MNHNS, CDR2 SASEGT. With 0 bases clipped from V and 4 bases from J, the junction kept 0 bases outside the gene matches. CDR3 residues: CASSEAGQGADTQYF. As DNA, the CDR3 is TGTGCCAGCAGTGAAGCGGGACAGGGGGCAGATACGCAGTATTTT.

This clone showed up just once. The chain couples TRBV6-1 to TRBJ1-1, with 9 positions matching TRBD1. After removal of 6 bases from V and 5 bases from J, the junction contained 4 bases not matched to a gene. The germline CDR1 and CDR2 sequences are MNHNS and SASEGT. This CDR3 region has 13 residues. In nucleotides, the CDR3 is TGTGCCAGCAGAGATGACAGGGGGACTGAAGCTTTCTTT. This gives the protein CASRDDRGTEAFF.

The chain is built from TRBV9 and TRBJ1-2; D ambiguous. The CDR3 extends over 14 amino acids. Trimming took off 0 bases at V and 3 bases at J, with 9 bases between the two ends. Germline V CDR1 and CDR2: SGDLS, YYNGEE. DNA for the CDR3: TGTGCCAGCAGCGTAGCGGTAGGCCACTATGGCTACACCTTC. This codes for CASSVAVGHYGYTF.

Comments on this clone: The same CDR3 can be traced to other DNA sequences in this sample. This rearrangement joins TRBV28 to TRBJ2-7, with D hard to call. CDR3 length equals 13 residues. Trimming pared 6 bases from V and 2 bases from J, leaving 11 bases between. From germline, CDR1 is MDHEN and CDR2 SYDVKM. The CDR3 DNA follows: TGTGCCAGCAGCCCGGGTCTGACCTACGAGCAGTACTTC. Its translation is CASSPGLTYEQYF.

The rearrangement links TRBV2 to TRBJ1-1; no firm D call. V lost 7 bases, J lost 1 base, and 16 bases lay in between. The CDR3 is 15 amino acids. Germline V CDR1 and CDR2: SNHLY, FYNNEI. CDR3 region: CASTLNTNKNTEAFF. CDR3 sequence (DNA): TGTGCCAGCACTCTCAACACCAACAAGAACACTGAAGCTTTCTTT.